The 18 T cell receptor beta chains listed next were all sequenced from one sample in a study of cytomegalovirus exposure and HLA in healthy donors. The primer mix had 60 Vbeta and 13 Jbeta primers. Produced via immunoSEQ multiplex PCR; TCRdb's table is partial and in-frame only. The table has some 130,000 clones, roughly 80% seen once. Sequencing was carried out using PBMCs. Every receptor here comes from a woman between 50 and 59 years old in good health and CMV-seropositive.

V usage is TRBV10-3 and J usage is TRBJ1-6; D is unresolved. The CDR3 sequence is 13 residues long. The germline V gene has CDR1 ENHRY and CDR2 SYGVKD. The ends were cut back, 7 bases at V and 6 bases at J, with 10 bases in the middle. The CDR3 sequence: CAITREGNSPLHF. CDR3 nucleotide sequence: TGTGCCATCACCCGGGAGGGTAATTCACCCCTCCACTTT.

This chain connects TRBV30 to TRBJ1-1; 8 bases map to TRBD1. J gave up 8 bases and V 1 base, and 3 bases lay outside the gene matches. Germline V lookup: CDR1 GTSNPN, CDR2 SVGIG (reference sequence). This CDR3 region has 12 residues. This chain's CDR3 is CAWSAWTGEAFF. The DNA of the CDR3 is TGTGCCTGGAGTGCATGGACAGGGGAAGCTTTCTTT.

J is TRBJ1-6 and V is TRBV6-5; TRBD1 aligns across 9 bases. Germline V gene data show CDR1 as MNHEY and CDR2 as SVGAGI. The trim removed 6 bases at V and 9 bases at J, leaving 6 bases unmatched. The CDR3 has 14 residues. CDR3 residues: CASSPGQGVSPLHF. In nucleotides, the CDR3 is TGTGCCAGCAGCCCGGGACAGGGTGTTTCACCCCTCCACTTT.

This clone turned up a few times. The genes are TRBV19 and TRBJ1-2, with TRBD1 as a possible D gene (5 bases). V was cut by 2 bases and J by 7 bases, with 14 bases left in between. The CDR3 is 14 amino acids. Germline V gene lookup returns CDR1 LNHDA and CDR2 SQIVND (reference sequence). Here the CDR3 DNA reads TGTGCCAGTAGTATAACAGGCCGTCTGGGTGGCTACACCTTC. This sequence encodes CASSITGRLGGYTF.

This clone was detected only once. J is TRBJ2-1 and V is TRBV6-5, with no clear D. Trimming took 0 bases from V and 4 from J, leaving 7 bases between them. The germline V gene encodes CDR1 MNHEY and CDR2 SVGAGI. The CDR3 totals 14 residues. The CDR3 DNA is TGTGCCAGCAGTTACTCGAGAGTTTACAATGAGCAGTTCTTC. It is translated as CASSYSRVYNEQFF.

The V gene is TRBV28, the J gene TRBJ1-5; no clear D gene. This CDR3 region has 12 residues. V lost 4 bases and J 4 bases, leaving 5 bases between the germline ends. Germline-derived CDR1 and CDR2 are MDHEN and SYDVKM. CDR3 in amino acids: CASSYTNQPQHF. CDR3 coding DNA: TGTGCCAGCAGTTACACGAATCAGCCCCAGCATTTT.

In DNA form, the CDR3 reads TGTGCCAGCAGCAATAACAAGGGGGGCTACACCTTC. Its protein is CASSNNKGGYTF. The genes are TRBV21-1 and TRBJ1-2; the table's D gene call, TRBD1, was not cross checked with the DNA. TRBV21-1 is a documented pseudogene. The CDR3 covers 12 residues.

V usage is TRBV11-3 and J usage is TRBJ1-3; 8 bases fit TRBD1. V was clipped by 3 bases and J by 1 base; unmatched bases: 2. Germline loops: CDR1 SGHNT, CDR2 YENEEA. This CDR3 is built from 15 residues. This CDR3 is CASSLGTGSGNTIYF. The CDR3 DNA reads TGTGCCAGCAGCTTGGGGACAGGATCTGGAAACACCATATATTTT.

The genes are TRBV7-9 and TRBJ2-4; maybe TRBD1 (7 bases). V was trimmed by 5 bases and J by 0 bases, leaving 17 bases between them. The CDR3 runs to 17 residues. Germline CDR1 is SEHNR and CDR2 is FQNEAQ (reference sequence). DNA of the CDR3: TGTGCCAGCAGCACTTGGGGGGACAGAATAGCCAAAAACATTCAGTACTTC. It encodes CASSTWGDRIAKNIQYF. The variable domain in full, completed from reference TRBV7-9 and TRBJ2-4, reads DTGVSQNPRHKITKRGQNVTFRCDPISEHNRLYWYRQTLGQGPEFLTYFQNEAQLEKSRLLSDRFSAERPKGSFSTLEIQRTEQGDSAMYLCASSTWGDRIAKNIQYFGAGTRLSVL.

This chain connects TRBV5-4 to TRBJ2-7, with 10 bases fitting TRBD1. The CDR3 runs to 15 residues. Germline CDR1 and CDR2: SGHNT and YYREEE (reference sequence). The V segment lost 1 base and the J segment 7 bases; nucleotides outside the gene matches: 8. Here the CDR3 DNA reads TGTGCCAGCAGCTTGACTGGACAGGGGGTCCGGGAGCAGTACTTC. Translating it yields CASSLTGQGVREQYF.

This chain uses TRBV5-1 with TRBJ1-2; unclear D gene. The germline gives CDR1 SGHRS, CDR2 YFSETQ. The CDR3 loop spans 13 amino acids. V was trimmed by 2 bases and J by 11 bases, leaving 16 bases between them. The CDR3 protein is CASSFDSTVPYTF. The CDR3, as DNA: TGCGCCAGCAGCTTCGACTCGACCGTGCCATACACCTTC.

CDR3 sequence reads: CASTLGQSSYNEQFF. The CDR3 nucleotides read TGTGCCAGCACCCTGGGACAGAGCTCCTACAATGAGCAGTTCTTC. The V and J genes are TRBV2 and TRBJ2-1, with 7 bases identical to TRBD1. The CDR3 sequence is 15 residues long. Germline values: CDR1 SNHLY, CDR2 FYNNEI. The V segment lost 7 bases and the J segment 0 bases; nucleotides outside the gene matches: 6. The full variable domain, with the rest looked up from reference TRBV2 and TRBJ2-1, is EPEVTQTPSHQVTQMGQEVILRCVPISNHLYFYWYRQILGQKVEFLVSFYNNEISEKSEIFDDQFSVERPDGSNFTLKIRSTKLEDSAMYFCASTLGQSSYNEQFFGPGTRLTVL.

The genes are TRBV28 and TRBJ2-3; D is possibly TRBD1 (7 bases). V lost 6 bases to trimming and J lost 1 base, with 11 bases between them. The CDR3 has 14 residues. Germline CDR1 MDHEN, CDR2 SYDVKM. The CDR3 DNA is TGTGCCAGCAGACAGGGGACTGGCACAGATACGCAGTATTTT. Amino acids: CASRQGTGTDTQYF.

The chain is built from TRBV4-2 and TRBJ2-7, with a possible D match to TRBD2 (5 bases). This CDR3 has 17 amino acids. Trimming pared 1 base from V and 0 bases from J, leaving 16 bases between. CDR1 is LGHNA, CDR2 YNFKEQ, per germline. In nucleotides, the CDR3 is TGTGCCAGCAGCCAAGGCCTAGCTACCCAAAGCTCCTACGAGCAGTACTTC. It codes for CASSQGLATQSSYEQYF.

This rearrangement joins TRBV6-8 to TRBJ1-3; a weak D match, TRBD1 (5 bases). Trimming left V 6 bases short and J 0 bases short, with 21 bases between. CDR1 MNHGY and CDR2 SAAAGT come from the germline V gene. The length of the CDR3 is 18 residues. The CDR3 bases are TGTGCCAGCAGAGATCCAGGTAAGGGAGGGGTCTCTGGAAACACCATATATTTT. It translates to CASRDPGKGGVSGNTIYF.

CDR3 in DNA: TGTGCCAGCAGCTTAGGGCAAACGGGGGGGCAGGGCGAGCAGTACTTC. Encoded protein: CASSLGQTGGQGEQYF. The chain recombines TRBV7-2 with TRBJ2-7; 8 bases are shared with TRBD2. With V trimmed by 1 base and J by 6 bases, 11 bases remained unmatched. The CDR3 has 16 amino acids. Germline assignment: CDR1 SGHTA and CDR2 FQGNSA.

The V call is TRBV27, the J call TRBJ2-1, with D possibly being TRBD1 (6 bases). The CDR3 extends over 16 amino acids. V was cut by 3 bases and J by 1 base, with 13 bases left in between. The germline V gene has CDR1 MNHEY and CDR2 SMNVEV (reference sequence). The CDR3 reads CASSFGGGMSYNEQFF. DNA for the CDR3: TGTGCCAGCAGTTTCGGTGGGGGCATGTCCTACAATGAGCAGTTCTTC.

The V and J genes are TRBV6-1 and TRBJ2-7, with TRBD1 matching 7 bases. Trimming removed 8 bases from V and 4 bases from J; junction bases left unmatched: 5. The CDR3 covers 12 residues. Germline CDR1 is MNHNS and CDR2 is SASEGT. This CDR3 is CASVGTVYEQYF. CDR3 in DNA: TGTGCCAGCGTCGGGACAGTTTACGAGCAGTACTTC.